Listed below are T cell receptor beta chains from one sample, sequenced in a study of cytomegalovirus exposure and HLA in healthy donors. Assay used: immunoSEQ multiplex PCR; TCRdb lists only in-frame clones, some missing. The table has roughly 130,000 clones, approximately 80% seen once. Sequencing was carried out using PBMCs. These receptors came from a woman aged 18-29 years in good health and CMV-seropositive. CDR3s include the opening cysteine and the closing phenylalanine or tryptophan. A D gene is named only where the DNA matches it firmly. The size of a clone is reported for some rows only, either as once, few or many, or as a class for expanded clones.

>TRBV4-1|NA|TRBJ1-4|NA
CASSQVAGEKLFF
TGCGCCAGCAGCCAAGTCGCGGGCGAAAAACTGTTTTTT
>TRBV7-8|few|TRBJ2-1|NA
CASSLTGTLSHEQFF
TGTGCCAGCAGCTTAACCGGGACACTTTCTCATGAGCAGTTCTTC
>TRBV7-9|NA|TRBJ1-6|TRBD1
CASSLEQGGDSPLHF
TGTGCCAGCAGCTTGGAACAGGGGGGGGATTCACCCCTCCACTTT
>TRBV7-9|NA|TRBJ1-4|NA
CASSHLDQGREKLFF
TGTGCCAGCAGTCACTTAGACCAGGGGCGGGAAAAACTGTTTTTT
>TRBV2|NA|TRBJ2-6|TRBD2
CASGLAGFSGANVLTF
TGTGCCAGCGGGCTAGCGGGGTTCTCTGGGGCCAACGTCCTGACTTTC
>TRBV29-1|NA|TRBJ2-5|NA
CSVEEGGETQYF
TGCAGCGTTGAAGAGGGGGGAGAGACCCAGTACTTC
>TRBV6-6|NA|TRBJ2-7|NA
CASSSYDTSSYEQYF
TGTGCCAGCAGTTCATATGACACGAGCTCCTACGAGCAGTACTTC
>TRBV7-2|NA|TRBJ2-3|NA
CASTPFAADTQYF
TGTGCCAGCACCCCCTTTGCCGCGGATACGCAGTATTTT
>TRBV5-4|NA|TRBJ2-3|TRBD2
CASSSGTSGGYTDTQYF
TGTGCCAGCAGCTCTGGGACTAGCGGGGGGTACACAGATACGCAGTATTTT
>TRBV6-8|NA|TRBJ2-7|TRBD2
CASRPGLAGYEQYF
TGTGCCAGCAGACCCGGACTAGCGGGATACGAGCAGTACTTC
>TRBV18|NA|TRBJ2-7|TRBD2
CASSPRSGGPPGEQYF
TGTGCCAGCTCACCACGGAGCGGGGGGCCGCCGGGCGAGCAGTACTTC
>TRBV6-1|NA|TRBJ2-7|NA
CASSDRYEQYF
TGTGCCAGCAGTGATCGCTACGAGCAGTACTTC
>TRBV6-5|NA|TRBJ1-1|NA
CASSPGPGGAFF
TGTGCCAGCAGTCCGGGGCCGGGAGGAGCTTTCTTT
>TRBV27|NA|TRBJ2-1|NA
CASKQGTKTEQFF
TGTGCCAGCAAGCAGGGAACCAAGACCGAGCAGTTCTTC
>TRBV19|NA|TRBJ1-2|NA
CASSIPGTAGGYTF
TGTGCCAGTAGTATTCCCGGGACGGCGGGGGGCTACACCTTC
>TRBV27|NA|TRBJ2-2|TRBD1
CASSSRDRIATGELFF
TGTGCCAGCAGTTCCCGGGACAGGATCGCCACCGGGGAGCTGTTTTTT
>TRBV5-6|NA|TRBJ2-5|TRBD1
CASSSHPGQGETQYF
TGTGCCAGCAGCTCGCACCCGGGACAGGGGGAGACCCAGTACTTC
>TRBV2|NA|TRBJ1-2|NA
CASRENREGYTF
TGTGCCAGCAGAGAGAACAGGGAGGGCTACACCTTC
>TRBV28|NA|TRBJ2-7|NA
CASSPGDLDYEQYF
TGTGCCAGCAGCCCGGGGGATCTCGACTACGAGCAGTACTTC
>TRBV2|NA|TRBJ2-7|NA
CASSDYVQYF
TGTGCCAGCAGTGACTACGTGCAGTACTTC
>TRBV5-4|NA|TRBJ2-1|NA
CASSSFSGAYNEQFF
TGTGCCAGCAGCTCTTTTAGCGGAGCTTACAATGAGCAGTTCTTC
>TRBV6-1|NA|TRBJ2-7|NA
CASSLWKESSYEQYF
TGTGCCAGCAGTCTTTGGAAGGAGAGCTCCTACGAGCAGTACTTC
>TRBV6-4|NA|TRBJ2-2|TRBD1
CASSDSAGGTGELFF
TGTGCCAGCAGTGACTCGGCAGGGGGCACCGGGGAGCTGTTTTTT
>TRBV25-1|NA|TRBJ2-5|NA
CASSELDYKETQYF
TGTGCCAGCAGTGAATTAGACTACAAAGAGACCCAGTACTTC
>TRBV27|NA|TRBJ2-5|TRBD1
CASSFTGARETQYF
TGTGCCAGCAGTTTTACAGGGGCCCGAGAGACCCAGTACTTC
>TRBV6-1|once|TRBJ2-7|NA
CASSATGIQFYEQYF
TGTGCCAGCAGCGCAACAGGTATCCAGTTCTACGAGCAGTACTTC